This T cell receptor beta chain was documented in a study of T-cell reconstitution after alpha-beta-depleted transplantation in children (dated by TCRdb to 2016 to 2018). Regarding the complete study: The study quantitatively tracked T-cell immune reconstitution after TCRalphabeta/CD19-depleted allogeneic hematopoietic cell transplantation in children using TCR repertoire profiling. Broader findings and caveats from the paper: The frequencies of hyperexpanded clones fell over the following months, and after one year, T-cell counts and TCRbeta diversity were mostly attributed to newly produced T cells. In some patients, high TCRbeta diversity at day 60 was attributed to recipient T cells and intrathymic progenitors that had survived conditioning. Apparently early alphabetaT-cell count recovery about two months after transplant reportedly relied on only several hundred rapidly expanded clones derived from non-depleted graft cells.

Libraries were built with PCR. The data were produced on an Illumina HiSeq 2500. TCR library preparation used molecular barcoding, with unique molecular identifiers applied to normalize quantification of the TCRbeta repertoire. Starting from the raw public reads, TCRdb applied fastp trimming at Q25, assembled clones with MiXCR and retained in-frame beta chains. Each entry merges the rows of one CDR3 protein and shows their most common DNA and genes. The sample has about 260,000 distinct CDR3 sequences on record, more than 9% of them singletons. Of the sample, roughly a quarter is held by the ten largest clones. According to the study, the label for this sample's treatment or condition signals: allogeneic hematopoietic cell transplantation with graft depleted of TCRalphabeta T cells and CD19 B cells. The children who served as transplant recipients had been given grafts of TCRalphabeta/CD19-depleted allogeneic hematopoietic cells.

In regard to this clonotype: The antigen it recognizes is unknown. At one boundary the junction diverges from the germline segment, which might be a read error.

The CDR3 numbers 12 residues from cysteine through phenylalanine. Only CDR3 DNA is held: 36 bases, read in frame from base 1. The chain is assembled from TRBV12-3 or TRBV12-4 and TRBJ2-3; the D gene is unclear. This clonotype was obtained from a male patient between 2 and 15 years old who had a stem cell transplant for chronic granulomatous disease, so the T cells may come from the graft donor. The sample was peripheral blood, taken 180 days after TCRalphabeta/CD19-depleted stem cell transplant. The nucleotide sequence is given as TGTGCCAGCACGGCTCGTACAGATACGCAGTATTTC. Its translation is CASTARTDTQYF.